Below, 24 T cell receptor beta chains from the same sample are listed, as sequenced in a study of technical replicates of blood from a handful of donors. Libraries were prepared by immunoSEQ multiplex PCR; TCRdb keeps only in-frame clonotypes and omits some of them. The table records roughly 87,000 clones, approximately 94% of them present only once. The sequencing sample was made of T cells isolated from PBMCs. Source of these receptors: a human donor in good health.

The chain joins TRBV9 to TRBJ2-2; 12 bases fit TRBD2. V lost 0 bases, J lost 2 bases, and 8 bases stayed unmatched. Germline CDR1 and CDR2: SGDLS and YYNGEE. The CDR3 is 19 residues long. CDR3 coding DNA: TGTGCCAGCAGCGTAGGTCTAGCGGGAGGGCCTGTAAACACCGGGGAGCTGTTTTTT. Encoded protein: CASSVGLAGGPVNTGELFF.

This rearrangement joins TRBV7-8 to TRBJ2-7, with 12 bases matching TRBD2. The V segment lost 5 bases and the J segment 2 bases; nucleotides outside the gene matches: 4. This CDR3 is built from 15 residues. Germline V gene sequence: CDR1 SGHVS, CDR2 FQNEAQ. DNA for the CDR3: TGTGCCAGCAGCCCGACTAGCGGGGGAGCCTACGAGCAGTACTTC. This encodes CASSPTSGGAYEQYF.

The chain has TRBV6-5 and TRBJ1-2; D gene uncertain. V was trimmed by 2 bases and J by 2 bases, leaving 6 bases between them. CDR1 and CDR2 from the germline V gene are MNHEY and SVGAGI. There are 13 residues in the CDR3. CDR3 DNA sequence: TGTGCCAGCAGTTACAGGGAGAACTATGGCTACACCTTC. Protein sequence: CASSYRENYGYTF.

The gene calls are TRBV7-8 and TRBJ2-7, with a tentative D call TRBD1 (6 bases). Germline V gives CDR1 SGHVS, CDR2 FQNEAQ. The germline V and J ends were trimmed by 5 bases and 3 bases, with 11 bases remaining between them. The length of the CDR3 is 13 residues. CDR3 bases: TGTGCCAGCAGCCCTGGACAGAACTACGAGCAGTACTTC. Its translation is CASSPGQNYEQYF.

The rearrangement uses TRBV4-1 and TRBJ2-2; 12 nucleotides agree with TRBD2. V was pared by 3 bases and J by 1 base, with 18 bases of the junction left unmatched. Germline V gene lookup returns CDR1 MGHRA and CDR2 YSYEKL. The CDR3 runs 22 residues. CDR3 protein: CASSHRGGDRLAGDRNTGELFF. CDR3 DNA: TGCGCCAGCAGCCACCGTGGGGGGGACCGACTAGCGGGAGACCGGAACACCGGGGAGCTGTTTTTT.

The rearrangement joins TRBV30 to TRBJ2-7; TRBD2 agrees at 9 bases. The CDR3 sequence is 13 residues long. In germline, CDR1 is GTSNPN, CDR2 SVGIG (reference sequence). The ends lost 3 bases at V and 5 bases at J; junction bases unmatched: 5. The CDR3 here is CAWRLASGNEQYF. CDR3 nucleotide sequence: TGTGCCTGGAGGTTGGCTAGCGGGAACGAGCAGTACTTC. Supplemented by reference TRBV30 and TRBJ2-7, the full variable domain reads SQTIHQWPATLVQPVGSPLSLECTVEGTSNPNLYWYRQAAGRGLQLLFYSVGIGQISSEVPQNLSASRPQDRQFILSSKKLLLSDSGFYLCAWRLASGNEQYFGPGTRLTVT.

V usage is TRBV7-2 and J usage is TRBJ1-1; no clear D. The ends were cut back, 0 bases at V and 4 bases at J, with 15 bases in the middle. The CDR3 sequence is 16 residues long. Germline assignment: CDR1 SGHTA and CDR2 FQGNSA. This CDR3 reads CASSLALVVAGTEAFF. The CDR3, as DNA: TGTGCCAGCAGCTTAGCGCTGGTAGTGGCGGGCACTGAAGCTTTCTTT.

The chain uses TRBV7-3 and TRBJ2-2, with 8 positions matching TRBD2. J was trimmed by 0 bases and V by 1 base; bases with no gene match: 4. Looked up from germline, CDR1 is SGHTA and CDR2 is FQGTGA. There are 17 residues in the CDR3. The CDR3 nucleotides read TGTGCCAGCAGCTTAAGCCCCGGGGGGGCGAACACCGGGGAGCTGTTTTTT. Amino acids: CASSLSPGGANTGELFF.

The V call is TRBV5-1, the J call TRBJ2-3; 7 bases agree with TRBD1. Trimming cost V 5 bases and J 5 bases; bases outside gene matches: 11. This CDR3 contains 15 residues. The germline V gene encodes CDR1 SGHRS and CDR2 YFSETQ. CDR3 sequence reads: CASRLRTDRVDTQYF. Here the CDR3 DNA reads TGCGCCAGCAGGCTGAGGACAGACAGGGTAGATACGCAGTATTTT.

The gene calls are TRBV7-9 and TRBJ2-1; 7 positions match TRBD2. CDR1 SEHNR and CDR2 FQNEAQ come from the germline V gene (reference sequence). V shed 2 bases, J shed 4 bases, and the junction held 17 bases outside the gene matches. CDR3 length: 19 residues. The CDR3 is CASSLPAFGFSGWYNEQFF. The DNA of the CDR3 is TGTGCCAGCAGCTTACCCGCGTTTGGTTTTAGCGGGTGGTACAATGAGCAGTTCTTC.

This clone was counted between two and nine times. J is TRBJ1-2 and V is TRBV6-5, with 7 bases that match TRBD1. The CDR3 covers 14 residues. Germline-derived CDR1 and CDR2 are MNHEY and SVGAGI. The junction had 5 bases not matched to a gene; V was cut back by 0 bases and J by 7 bases. Here the CDR3 DNA reads TGTGCCAGCAGTTACTCGACAGGGTCCAGTGGCTACACCTTC. As protein: CASSYSTGSSGYTF.

The V and J genes are TRBV11-3 and TRBJ2-1; 7 nucleotides line up with TRBD1. There are 19 residues in the CDR3. The V segment lost 1 base and the J segment 0 bases; nucleotides outside the gene matches: 12. Germline assignment: CDR1 SGHNT and CDR2 YENEEA. The CDR3 DNA reads as TGTGCCAGCAGCTTAGGGTGGGTGAAGGGGGCAGACTCCTACAATGAGCAGTTCTTC. This encodes CASSLGWVKGADSYNEQFF.

J is TRBJ2-4 and V is TRBV4-2; D is ambiguous. The CDR3 extends over 12 amino acids. Germline V lookup: CDR1 LGHNA, CDR2 YNFKEQ. V dropped 3 bases and J dropped 4 bases, with 4 bases sitting between them. This CDR3 is CASSQEKNIQYF. The CDR3, as DNA: TGTGCCAGCAGCCAGGAGAAAAACATTCAGTACTTC.

Only one count was recorded for this clone. This rearrangement joins TRBV25-1 to TRBJ2-1; 7 bases match TRBD1. V was clipped by 0 bases and J by 7 bases; unmatched bases: 6. CDR3 length: 15 amino acids. The germline V gene encodes CDR1 MGHDK and CDR2 SYGVNS. The CDR3 region has the DNA TGTGCCAGCAGTGAATATCGAGGGACAGCGAATGAGCAGTTCTTC. It encodes CASSEYRGTANEQFF.

The rearrangement uses TRBV2 and TRBJ1-1, with D hard to call. Germline lookup yields CDR1 SNHLY and CDR2 FYNNEI. Between the trimmed V and J ends, which lost 9 bases and 0 bases, there was a span of 11 bases. The CDR3 runs 13 residues. CDR3 amino acids: CASKRDMNTEAFF. The CDR3, as DNA: TGTGCCAGTAAACGGGATATGAACACTGAAGCTTTCTTT.

The chain carries TRBV2 and TRBJ2-3, with TRBD2 identical over 10 bases. The V gene end was trimmed by 4 bases and the J gene end by 3 bases; junction bases not matched to a gene: 1. Germline V lookup: CDR1 SNHLY, CDR2 FYNNEI. The CDR3 spans 14 residues. The CDR3 protein is CASSGTSGTDTQYF. DNA of the CDR3: TGTGCCAGCAGTGGGACTAGCGGAACAGATACGCAGTATTTT.

The chain couples TRBV19 to TRBJ1-6, with 11 nucleotides matching TRBD1. Germline trimming cut 3 bases from V and 6 bases from J; bases unmatched to any gene: 1. The CDR3 loop spans 15 amino acids. The V gene's germline CDR1 is LNHDA and CDR2 SQIVND (reference sequence). The CDR3 sequence is CASSIGQGANSPLHF. In nucleotides, the CDR3 is TGTGCCAGTAGTATTGGACAGGGGGCTAATTCACCCCTCCACTTT.

The chain combines TRBV19 with TRBJ2-7; 10 bases line up with TRBD1. J lost 5 bases, V lost 8 bases, and 6 bases had no gene match. Germline CDR1 is LNHDA and CDR2 is SQIVND (reference sequence). This CDR3 is 13 amino acids long. The CDR3 nucleotides read TGTGCCAGTGCGCGGGACAGGGGTAACGAGCAGTACTTC. Protein: CASARDRGNEQYF.

This chain connects TRBV25-1 to TRBJ2-7; 10 nucleotides align to TRBD1. The germline CDR1 and CDR2 sequences are MGHDK and SYGVNS. V trimming: 3 bases; J trimming: 4 bases; junction bases outside the gene matches: 3. CDR3 length equals 14 residues. The DNA of the CDR3 is TGTGCCAGCAGTGAGCGGACAGGGGGGTACGAGCAGTACTTC. Amino acid sequence: CASSERTGGYEQYF.

The chain links TRBV28 to TRBJ1-2; D remains unclear. CDR1 and CDR2 (germline): MDHEN, SYDVKM. V was cut by 10 bases and J by 8 bases, with 11 bases left in between. This CDR3 is 10 amino acids long. The CDR3 DNA follows: TGTGCCACCCGGGTTTCGGGCTACACCTTC. Translation gives CATRVSGYTF.

The chain combines TRBV15 with TRBJ2-7; possibly TRBD2 for D (5 bases). V lost 6 bases and J 4 bases, leaving 16 bases between the germline ends. There are 14 residues in the CDR3. Germline CDR1 LNHNV, CDR2 YYDKDF (reference sequence). The CDR3 spells CATRHGGANYEQYF. CDR3 sequence (DNA): TGTGCCACCAGGCACGGAGGAGCGAATTACGAGCAGTACTTC.

The chain joins TRBV28 to TRBJ2-7, with a tentative D call TRBD1 (6 bases). Germline CDR1 is MDHEN and CDR2 is SYDVKM. This CDR3 contains 14 residues. Trimming removed 4 bases from V and 7 bases from J, with 17 bases in between. DNA for the CDR3: TGTGCCAGCAGTTCCGGGACACGGGTTTGGGAGCAGTACTTC. Encoded protein: CASSSGTRVWEQYF.

The V and J genes are TRBV5-4 and TRBJ1-2; 8 bases agree with TRBD1. V was pared by 0 bases and J by 8 bases, with 3 bases of the junction left unmatched. In germline, CDR1 is SGHNT, CDR2 YYREEE (reference sequence). The CDR3 totals 13 residues. CDR3 DNA: TGTGCCAGCAGCTTGGCAGGGGGCTGGGGCTACACCTTC. Its translation is CASSLAGGWGYTF.

The rearrangement links TRBV7-9 to TRBJ2-2; 9 positions agree with TRBD1. The CDR3 is 17 residues long. CDR1 and CDR2 from the germline V gene are SEHNR and FQNEAQ (reference sequence). J gave up 0 bases and V 3 bases, and 5 bases lay outside the gene matches. The CDR3 loop is CASSFKGQGPNTGELFF. The CDR3 bases are TGTGCCAGCAGCTTTAAGGGACAGGGACCGAACACCGGGGAGCTGTTTTTT. Complete variable domain (other parts from reference TRBV7-9 and TRBJ2-2): DTGVSQNPRHKITKRGQNVTFRCDPISEHNRLYWYRQTLGQGPEFLTYFQNEAQLEKSRLLSDRFSAERPKGSFSTLEIQRTEQGDSAMYLCASSFKGQGPNTGELFFGEGSRLTVL.